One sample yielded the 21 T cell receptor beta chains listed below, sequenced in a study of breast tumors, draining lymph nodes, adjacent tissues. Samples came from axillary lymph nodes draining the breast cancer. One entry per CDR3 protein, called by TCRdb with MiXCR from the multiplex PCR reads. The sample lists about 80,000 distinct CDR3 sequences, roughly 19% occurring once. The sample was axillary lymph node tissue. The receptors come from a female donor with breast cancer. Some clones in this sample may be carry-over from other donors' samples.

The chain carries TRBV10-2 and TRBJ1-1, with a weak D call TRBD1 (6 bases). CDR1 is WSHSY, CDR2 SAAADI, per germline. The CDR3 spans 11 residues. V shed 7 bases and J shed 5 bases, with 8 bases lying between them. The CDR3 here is CASTQGTEAFF. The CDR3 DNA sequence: TGCGCCAGCACCCAGGGGACTGAAGCTTTCTTT.

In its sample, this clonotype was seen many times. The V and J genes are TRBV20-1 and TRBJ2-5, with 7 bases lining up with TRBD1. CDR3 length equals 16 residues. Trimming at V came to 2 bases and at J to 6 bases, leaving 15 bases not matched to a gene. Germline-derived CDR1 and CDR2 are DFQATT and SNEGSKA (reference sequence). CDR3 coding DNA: TGCAGTGCTAGAAGGGAGAGGGGGACAGTGTGGAAGACCCAGTACTTC. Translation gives CSARRERGTVWKTQYF.

This CDR3 reads CASSLGAALNTGELFF. The CDR3 coding sequence is TGTGCCAGCAGTTTGGGGGCAGCCTTAAACACCGGGGAGCTGTTTTTT. The chain joins TRBV27 to TRBJ2-2; D is perhaps TRBD1 (6 bases). The CDR3 runs 16 residues. Trimming cost V 3 bases and J 2 bases, with 13 bases left between them. Germline assignment: CDR1 MNHEY and CDR2 SMNVEV (reference sequence).

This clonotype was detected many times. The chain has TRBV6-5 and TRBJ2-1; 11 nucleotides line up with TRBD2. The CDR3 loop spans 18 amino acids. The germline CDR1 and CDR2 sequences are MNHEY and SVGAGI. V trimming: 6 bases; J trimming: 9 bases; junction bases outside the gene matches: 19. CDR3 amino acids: CASSRRLAGWGSRAEQFF. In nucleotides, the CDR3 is TGTGCCAGCAGCCGGAGACTAGCGGGATGGGGCTCAAGGGCTGAGCAGTTCTTC.

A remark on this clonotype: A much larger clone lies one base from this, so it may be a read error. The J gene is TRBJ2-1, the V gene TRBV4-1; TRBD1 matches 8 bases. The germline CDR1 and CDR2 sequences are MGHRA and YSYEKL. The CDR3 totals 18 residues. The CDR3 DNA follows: TGCGCCAGCAGCCAAAAAATACAGACAGGGGCAAGCTACAATCAGCAGTTCTTC. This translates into CASSQKIQTGASYNQQFF.

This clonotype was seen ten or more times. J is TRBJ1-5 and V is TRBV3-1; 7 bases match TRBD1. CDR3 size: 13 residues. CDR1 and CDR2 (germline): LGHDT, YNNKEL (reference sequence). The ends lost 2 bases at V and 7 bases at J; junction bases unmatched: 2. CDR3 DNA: TGTGCCAGCAGCCAAAACAGGGGCCAGCCCCAGCATTTT. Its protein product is CASSQNRGQPQHF.

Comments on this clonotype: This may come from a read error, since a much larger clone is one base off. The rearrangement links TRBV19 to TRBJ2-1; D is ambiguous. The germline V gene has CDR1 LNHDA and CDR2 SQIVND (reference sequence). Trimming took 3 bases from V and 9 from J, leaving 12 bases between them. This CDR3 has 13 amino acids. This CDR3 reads CASSIAVGCEQFF. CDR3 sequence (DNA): TGTGCCAGTAGTATTGCAGTTGGCTGTGAGCAGTTCTTC.

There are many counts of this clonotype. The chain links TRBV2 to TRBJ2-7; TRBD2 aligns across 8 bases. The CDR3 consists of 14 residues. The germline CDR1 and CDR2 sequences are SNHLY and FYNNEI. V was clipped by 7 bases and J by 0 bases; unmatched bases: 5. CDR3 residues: CASMREEISYEQYF. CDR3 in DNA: TGTGCCAGCATGCGGGAGGAAATCTCCTACGAGCAGTACTTC.

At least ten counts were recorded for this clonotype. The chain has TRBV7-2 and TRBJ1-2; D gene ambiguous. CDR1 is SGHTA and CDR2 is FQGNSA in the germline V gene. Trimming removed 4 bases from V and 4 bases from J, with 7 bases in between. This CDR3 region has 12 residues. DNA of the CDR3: TGTGCCAGCAGCTACGGAAGCTATGGCTACACCTTC. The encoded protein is CASSYGSYGYTF.

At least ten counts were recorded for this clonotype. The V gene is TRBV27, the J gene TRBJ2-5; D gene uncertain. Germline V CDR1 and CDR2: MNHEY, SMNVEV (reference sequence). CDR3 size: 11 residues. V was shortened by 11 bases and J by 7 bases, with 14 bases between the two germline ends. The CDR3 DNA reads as TGTGCCGGAAAATCCGGACGGACCCAGTACTTC. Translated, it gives CAGKSGRTQYF.

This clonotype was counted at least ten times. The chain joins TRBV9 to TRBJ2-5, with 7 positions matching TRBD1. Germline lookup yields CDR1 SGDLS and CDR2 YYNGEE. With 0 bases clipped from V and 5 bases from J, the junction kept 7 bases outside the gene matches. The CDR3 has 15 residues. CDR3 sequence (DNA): TGTGCCAGCAGCGTAGGAGGGACAGCCGGGGAGACCCAGTACTTC. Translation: CASSVGGTAGETQYF.

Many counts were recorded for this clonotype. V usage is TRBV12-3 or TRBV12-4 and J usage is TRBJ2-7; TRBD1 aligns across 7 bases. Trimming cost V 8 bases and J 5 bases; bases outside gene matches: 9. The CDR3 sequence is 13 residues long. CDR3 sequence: CASSNRGFDEQYF. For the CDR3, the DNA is TGTGCCAGCTCTAACAGGGGTTTCGACGAGCAGTACTTC.

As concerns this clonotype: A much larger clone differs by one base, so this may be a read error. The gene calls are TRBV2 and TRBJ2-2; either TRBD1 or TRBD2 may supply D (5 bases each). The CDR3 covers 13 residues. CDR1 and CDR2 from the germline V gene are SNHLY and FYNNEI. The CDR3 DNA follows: TGTGCCAGCAGTGGACTGGGGACCGGGGAGCTGCTTTTT. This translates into CASSGLGTGELLF.

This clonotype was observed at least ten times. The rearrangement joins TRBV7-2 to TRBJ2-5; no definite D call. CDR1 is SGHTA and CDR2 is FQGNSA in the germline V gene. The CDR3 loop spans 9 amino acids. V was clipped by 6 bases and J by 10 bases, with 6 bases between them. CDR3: CASRPNQYF. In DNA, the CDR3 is TGTGCCAGCAGACCGAACCAGTACTTC.

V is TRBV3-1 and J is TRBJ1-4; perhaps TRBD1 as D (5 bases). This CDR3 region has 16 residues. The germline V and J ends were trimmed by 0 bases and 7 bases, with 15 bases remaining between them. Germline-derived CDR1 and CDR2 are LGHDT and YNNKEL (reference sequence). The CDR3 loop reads CASSQDSAGMGEKLFF. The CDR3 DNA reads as TGTGCCAGCAGCCAAGATTCGGCAGGGATGGGTGAAAAACTGTTTTTT.

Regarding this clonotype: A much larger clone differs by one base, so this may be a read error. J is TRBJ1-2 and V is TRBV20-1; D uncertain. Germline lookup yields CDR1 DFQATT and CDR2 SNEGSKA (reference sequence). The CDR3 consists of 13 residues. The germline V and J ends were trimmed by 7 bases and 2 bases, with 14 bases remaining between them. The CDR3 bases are TGCAGTGTCCGACTGGAACAGAACTATGGCTACACCTTC. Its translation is CSVRLEQNYGYTF.

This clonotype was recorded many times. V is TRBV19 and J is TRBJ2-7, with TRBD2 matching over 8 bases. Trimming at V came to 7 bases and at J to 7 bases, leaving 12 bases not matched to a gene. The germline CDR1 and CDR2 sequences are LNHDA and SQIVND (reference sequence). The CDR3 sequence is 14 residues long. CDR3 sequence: CASTRTSLDGEQYF. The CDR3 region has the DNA TGTGCCAGTACGCGGACTAGCCTCGATGGGGAGCAGTACTTC. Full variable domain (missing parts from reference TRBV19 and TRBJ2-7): DGGITQSPKYLFRKEGQNVTLSCEQNLNHDAMYWYRQDPGQGLRLIYYSQIVNDFQKGDIAEGYSVSREKKESFPLTVTSAQKNPTAFYLCASTRTSLDGEQYFGPGTRLTVT.

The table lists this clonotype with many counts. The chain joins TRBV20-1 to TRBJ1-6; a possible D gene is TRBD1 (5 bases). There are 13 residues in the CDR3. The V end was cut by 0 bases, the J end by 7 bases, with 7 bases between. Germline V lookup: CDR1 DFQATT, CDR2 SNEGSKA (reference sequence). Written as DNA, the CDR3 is TGCAGTGCTAGAGACAGGGAAAATTCACCCCTCCACTTT. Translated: CSARDRENSPLHF.

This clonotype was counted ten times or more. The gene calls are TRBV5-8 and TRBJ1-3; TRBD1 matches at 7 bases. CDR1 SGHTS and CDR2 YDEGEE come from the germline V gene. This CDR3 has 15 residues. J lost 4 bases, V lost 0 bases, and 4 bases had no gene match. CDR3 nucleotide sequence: TGTGCCAGCAGCTTGGCAGGGACAGCGGGAAACACCATATATTTT. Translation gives CASSLAGTAGNTIYF.

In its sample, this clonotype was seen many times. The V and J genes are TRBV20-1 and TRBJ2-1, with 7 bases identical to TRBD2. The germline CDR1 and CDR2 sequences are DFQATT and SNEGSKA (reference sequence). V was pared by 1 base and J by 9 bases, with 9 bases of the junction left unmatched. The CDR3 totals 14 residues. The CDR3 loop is CSARATGTTGEQFF. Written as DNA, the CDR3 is TGCAGTGCTAGAGCCACCGGGACTACGGGTGAGCAGTTCTTC.

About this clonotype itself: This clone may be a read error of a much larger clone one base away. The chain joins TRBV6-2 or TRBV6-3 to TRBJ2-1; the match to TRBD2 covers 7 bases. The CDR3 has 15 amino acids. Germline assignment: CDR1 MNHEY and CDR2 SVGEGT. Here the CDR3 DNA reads TGTGCCAGCCGCTTTCGCGGGAGCTCCTACAGTGAGCAGTTCTTC. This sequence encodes CASRFRGSSYSEQFF.